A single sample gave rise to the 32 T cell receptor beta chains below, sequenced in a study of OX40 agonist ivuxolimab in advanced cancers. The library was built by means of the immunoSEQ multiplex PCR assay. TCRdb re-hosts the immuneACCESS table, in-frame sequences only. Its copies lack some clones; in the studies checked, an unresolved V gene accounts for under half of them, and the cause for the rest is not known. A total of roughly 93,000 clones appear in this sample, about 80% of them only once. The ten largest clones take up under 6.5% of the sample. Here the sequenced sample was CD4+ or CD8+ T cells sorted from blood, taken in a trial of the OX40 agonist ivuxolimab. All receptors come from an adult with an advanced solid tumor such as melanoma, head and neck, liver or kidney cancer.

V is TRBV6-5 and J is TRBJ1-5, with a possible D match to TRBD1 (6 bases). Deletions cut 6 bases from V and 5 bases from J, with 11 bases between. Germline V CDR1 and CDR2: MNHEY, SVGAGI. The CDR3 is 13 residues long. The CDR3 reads CASSHRADQPQHF. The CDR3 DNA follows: TGTGCCAGCAGCCACAGGGCTGATCAGCCCCAGCATTTT.

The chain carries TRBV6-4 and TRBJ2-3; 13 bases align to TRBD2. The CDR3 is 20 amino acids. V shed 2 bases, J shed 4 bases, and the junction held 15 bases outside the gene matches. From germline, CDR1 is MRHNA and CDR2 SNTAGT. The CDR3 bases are TGTGCCAGCAGTGACCTCCGGACTAGCGGGAGAACGGTCACTCCAGATACGCAGTATTTT. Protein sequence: CASSDLRTSGRTVTPDTQYF.

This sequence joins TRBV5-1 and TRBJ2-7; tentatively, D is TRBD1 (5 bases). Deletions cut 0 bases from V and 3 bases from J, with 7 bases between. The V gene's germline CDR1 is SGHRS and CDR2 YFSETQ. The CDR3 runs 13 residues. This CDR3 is CASSLEGHYEQYF. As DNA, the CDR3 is TGCGCCAGCAGCTTGGAGGGGCACTACGAGCAGTACTTC.

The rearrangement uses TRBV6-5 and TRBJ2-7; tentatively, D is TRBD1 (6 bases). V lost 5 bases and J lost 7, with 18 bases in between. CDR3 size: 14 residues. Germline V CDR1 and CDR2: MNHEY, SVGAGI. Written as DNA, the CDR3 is TGTGCCAGCAGTCCCCAGGGGCCCAGGTTAGAGCAGTACTTC. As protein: CASSPQGPRLEQYF.

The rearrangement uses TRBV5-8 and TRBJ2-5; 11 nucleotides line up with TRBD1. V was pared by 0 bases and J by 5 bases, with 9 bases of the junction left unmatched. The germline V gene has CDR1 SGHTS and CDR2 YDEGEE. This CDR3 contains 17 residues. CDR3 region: CASSLAGGQGGRETQYF. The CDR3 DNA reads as TGTGCCAGCAGCTTGGCCGGGGGACAGGGGGGCAGGGAGACCCAGTACTTC.

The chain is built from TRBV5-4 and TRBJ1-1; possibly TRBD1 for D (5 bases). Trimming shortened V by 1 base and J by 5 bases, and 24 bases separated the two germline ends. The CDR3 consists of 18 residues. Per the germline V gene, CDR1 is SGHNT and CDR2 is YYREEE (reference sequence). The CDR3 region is CASSLFVGRVRALTEAFF. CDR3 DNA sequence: TGTGCCAGCAGCTTGTTCGTAGGCAGGGTGAGGGCTCTGACTGAAGCTTTCTTT.

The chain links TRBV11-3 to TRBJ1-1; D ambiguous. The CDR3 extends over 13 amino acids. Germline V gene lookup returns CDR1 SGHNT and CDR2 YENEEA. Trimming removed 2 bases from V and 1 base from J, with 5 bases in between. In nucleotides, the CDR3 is TGTGCCAGCAGCTTATCCAGGAACACTGAAGCTTTCTTT. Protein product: CASSLSRNTEAFF.

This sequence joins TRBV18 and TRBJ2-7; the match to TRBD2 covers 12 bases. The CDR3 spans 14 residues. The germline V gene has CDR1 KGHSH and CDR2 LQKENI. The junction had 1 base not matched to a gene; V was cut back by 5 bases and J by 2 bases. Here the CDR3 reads CASSRTSGTYEQYF. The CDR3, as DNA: TGTGCCAGCTCAAGGACTAGCGGGACCTACGAGCAGTACTTC.

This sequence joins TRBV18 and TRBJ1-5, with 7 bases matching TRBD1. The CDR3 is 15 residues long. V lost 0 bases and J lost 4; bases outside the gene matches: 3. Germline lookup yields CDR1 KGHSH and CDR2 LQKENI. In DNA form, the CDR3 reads TGTGCCAGCTCACCACCGTCAGGGGGGAATCAGCCCCAGCATTTT. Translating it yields CASSPPSGGNQPQHF.

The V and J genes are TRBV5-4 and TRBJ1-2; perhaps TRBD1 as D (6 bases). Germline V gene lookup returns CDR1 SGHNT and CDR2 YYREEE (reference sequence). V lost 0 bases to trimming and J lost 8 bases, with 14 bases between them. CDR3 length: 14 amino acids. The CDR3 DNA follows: TGTGCCAGCAGCTTGGGGGGGGGCGTGATCGGCTACACCTTC. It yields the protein CASSLGGGVIGYTF.

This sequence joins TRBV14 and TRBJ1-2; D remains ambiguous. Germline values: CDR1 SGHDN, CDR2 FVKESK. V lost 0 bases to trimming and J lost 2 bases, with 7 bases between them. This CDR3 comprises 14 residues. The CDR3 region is CASSQDPGNYGYTF. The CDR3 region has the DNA TGTGCCAGCAGCCAAGATCCGGGGAACTATGGCTACACCTTC. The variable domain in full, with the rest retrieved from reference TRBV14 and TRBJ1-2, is EAGVTQFPSHSVIEKGQTVTLRCDPISGHDNLYWYRRVMGKEIKFLLHFVKESKQDESGMPNNRFLAERTGGTYSTLKVQPAELEDSGVYFCASSQDPGNYGYTFGSGTRLTVV.

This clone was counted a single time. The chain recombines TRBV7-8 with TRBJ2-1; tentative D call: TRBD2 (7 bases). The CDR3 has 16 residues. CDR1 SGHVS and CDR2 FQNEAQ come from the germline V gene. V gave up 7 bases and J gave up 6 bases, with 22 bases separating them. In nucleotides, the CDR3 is TGTGCCAGCACCCCCTATCGGGTGGGAGGGGGCAATGAGCAGTTCTTC. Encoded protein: CASTPYRVGGGNEQFF.

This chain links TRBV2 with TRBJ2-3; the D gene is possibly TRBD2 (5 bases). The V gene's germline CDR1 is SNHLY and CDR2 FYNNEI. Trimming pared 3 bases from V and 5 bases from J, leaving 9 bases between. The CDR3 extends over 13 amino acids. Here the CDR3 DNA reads TGTGCCAGCAGTGACGCAGAGGGAGATACGCAGTATTTT. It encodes CASSDAEGDTQYF.

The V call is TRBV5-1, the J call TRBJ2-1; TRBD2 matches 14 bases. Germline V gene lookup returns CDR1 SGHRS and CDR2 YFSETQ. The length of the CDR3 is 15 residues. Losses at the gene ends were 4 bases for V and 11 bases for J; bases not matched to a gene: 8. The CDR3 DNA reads TGCGCCAGCAGCAATTCGGGACTAGCGGGAGTTCAGCAGTTCTTC. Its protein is CASSNSGLAGVQQFF.

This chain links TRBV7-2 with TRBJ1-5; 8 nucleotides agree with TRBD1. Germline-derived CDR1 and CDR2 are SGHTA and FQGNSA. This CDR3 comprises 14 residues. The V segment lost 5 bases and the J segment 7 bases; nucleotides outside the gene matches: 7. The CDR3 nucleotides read TGTGCCAGCAGCGCCCCGGGACAGGAACAGCCCCAGCATTTT. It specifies CASSAPGQEQPQHF.

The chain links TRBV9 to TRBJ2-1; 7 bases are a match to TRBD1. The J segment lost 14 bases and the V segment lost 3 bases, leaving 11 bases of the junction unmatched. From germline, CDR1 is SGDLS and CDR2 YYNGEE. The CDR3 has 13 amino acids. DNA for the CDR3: TGTGCCAGCAGCGAGTTTGGACAGGCGTTAAAGTTCTTC. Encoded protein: CASSEFGQALKFF.

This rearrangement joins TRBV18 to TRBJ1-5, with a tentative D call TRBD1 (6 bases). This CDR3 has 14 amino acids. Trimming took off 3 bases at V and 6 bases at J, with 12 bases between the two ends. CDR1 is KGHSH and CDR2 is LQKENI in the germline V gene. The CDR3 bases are TGTGCCAGCTCACCCACTCAGGGGATTCAGCCCCAGCATTTT. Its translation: CASSPTQGIQPQHF.

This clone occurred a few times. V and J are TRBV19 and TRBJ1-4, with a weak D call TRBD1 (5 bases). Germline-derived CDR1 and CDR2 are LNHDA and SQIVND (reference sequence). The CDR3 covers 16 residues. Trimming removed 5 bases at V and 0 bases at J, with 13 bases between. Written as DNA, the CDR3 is TGTGCCAGTAGTCCACCCAGGGTCTCAACTAATGAAAAACTGTTTTTT. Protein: CASSPPRVSTNEKLFF.

CDR3 bases: TGTGCCAGCTCACCGCTACAGGTCAATCAGCCCCAGCATTTT. Residues: CASSPLQVNQPQHF. This chain uses TRBV18 with TRBJ1-5, with D possibly being TRBD1 (5 bases). From germline, CDR1 is KGHSH and CDR2 LQKENI. The length of the CDR3 is 14 residues. V lost 3 bases, J lost 3 bases, and 9 bases lay in between.

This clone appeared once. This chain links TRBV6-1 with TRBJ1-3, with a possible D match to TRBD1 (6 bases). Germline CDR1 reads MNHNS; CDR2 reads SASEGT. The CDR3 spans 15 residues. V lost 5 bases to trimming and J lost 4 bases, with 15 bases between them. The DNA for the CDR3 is TGTGCCAGCAGTTGGGAGAGGGACACGGGAAACACCATATATTTT. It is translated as CASSWERDTGNTIYF.

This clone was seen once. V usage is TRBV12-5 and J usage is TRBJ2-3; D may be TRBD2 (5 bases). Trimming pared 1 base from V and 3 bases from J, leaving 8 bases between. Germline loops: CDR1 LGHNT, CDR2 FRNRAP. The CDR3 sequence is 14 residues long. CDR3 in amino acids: CASGLGRGTDTQYF. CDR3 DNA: TGTGCTAGTGGTTTGGGACGGGGAACAGATACGCAGTATTTT.

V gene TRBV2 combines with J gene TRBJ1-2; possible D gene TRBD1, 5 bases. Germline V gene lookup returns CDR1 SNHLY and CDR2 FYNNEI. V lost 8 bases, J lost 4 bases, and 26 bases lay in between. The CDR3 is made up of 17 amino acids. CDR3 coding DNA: TGTGCCAGCTTGACATTGGACATAACTCTCCCCCCCTATGGCTACACCTTC. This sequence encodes CASLTLDITLPPYGYTF.

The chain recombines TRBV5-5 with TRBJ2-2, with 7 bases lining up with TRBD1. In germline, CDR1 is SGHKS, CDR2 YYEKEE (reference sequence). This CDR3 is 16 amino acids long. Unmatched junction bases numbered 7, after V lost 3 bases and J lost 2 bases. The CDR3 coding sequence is TGTGCCAGCAGCTCTTCTGGGACAGCCAACACCGGGGAGCTGTTTTTT. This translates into CASSSSGTANTGELFF.

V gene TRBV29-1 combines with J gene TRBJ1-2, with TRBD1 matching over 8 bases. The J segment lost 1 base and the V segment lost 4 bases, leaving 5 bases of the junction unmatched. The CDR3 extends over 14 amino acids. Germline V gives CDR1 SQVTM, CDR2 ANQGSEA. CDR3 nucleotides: TGCAGCGTTGGAGGACAGGGCATTAACTATGGCTACACCTTC. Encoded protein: CSVGGQGINYGYTF.

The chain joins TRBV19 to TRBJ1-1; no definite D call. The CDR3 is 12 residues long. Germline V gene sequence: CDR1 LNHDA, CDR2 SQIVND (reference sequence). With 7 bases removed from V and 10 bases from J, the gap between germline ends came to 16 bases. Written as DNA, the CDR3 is TGTGCCAGTACCCTGGGAGTTTCCATAGCTTTCTTT. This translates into CASTLGVSIAFF.

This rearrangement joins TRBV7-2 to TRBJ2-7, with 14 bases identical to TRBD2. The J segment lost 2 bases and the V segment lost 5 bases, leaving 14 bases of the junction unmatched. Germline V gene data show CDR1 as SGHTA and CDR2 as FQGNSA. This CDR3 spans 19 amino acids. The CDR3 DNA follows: TGTGCCAGCAGCGAGACTAGCGGGGGGGGCGTACGACTTACCTACGAGCAGTACTTC. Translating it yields CASSETSGGGVRLTYEQYF.

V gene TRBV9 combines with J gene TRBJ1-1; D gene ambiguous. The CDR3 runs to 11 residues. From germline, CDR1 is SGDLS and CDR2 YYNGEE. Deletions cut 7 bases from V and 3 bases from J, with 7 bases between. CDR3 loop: CASGRDTEAFF. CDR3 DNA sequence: TGTGCCAGCGGTCGGGACACTGAAGCTTTCTTT. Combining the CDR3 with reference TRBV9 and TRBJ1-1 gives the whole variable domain DSGVTQTPKHLITATGQRVTLRCSPRSGDLSVYWYQQSLDQGLQFLIQYYNGEERAKGNILERFSAQQFPDLHSELNLSSLELGDSALYFCASGRDTEAFFGQGTRLTVV.

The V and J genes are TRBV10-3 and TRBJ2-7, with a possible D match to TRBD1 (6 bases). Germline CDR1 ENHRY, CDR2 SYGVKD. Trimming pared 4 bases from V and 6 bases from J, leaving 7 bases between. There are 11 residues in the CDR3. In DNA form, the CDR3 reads TGTGCCATCAGTGCAGGGGCCGAGCAGTACTTC. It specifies CAISAGAEQYF.

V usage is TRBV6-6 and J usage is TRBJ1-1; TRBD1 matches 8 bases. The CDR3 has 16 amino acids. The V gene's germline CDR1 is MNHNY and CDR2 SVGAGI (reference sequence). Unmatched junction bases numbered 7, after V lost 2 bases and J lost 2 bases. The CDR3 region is CASSYPRDRRNTEAFF. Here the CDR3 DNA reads TGTGCCAGCAGTTACCCACGGGACAGGAGAAACACTGAAGCTTTCTTT.

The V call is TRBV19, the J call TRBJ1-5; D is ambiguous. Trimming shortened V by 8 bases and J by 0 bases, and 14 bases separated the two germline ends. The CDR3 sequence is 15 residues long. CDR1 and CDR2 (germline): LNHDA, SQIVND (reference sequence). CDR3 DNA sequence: TGTGCCAGTCATGGGCCCGGACTTAGCAATCAGCCCCAGCATTTT. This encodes CASHGPGLSNQPQHF.

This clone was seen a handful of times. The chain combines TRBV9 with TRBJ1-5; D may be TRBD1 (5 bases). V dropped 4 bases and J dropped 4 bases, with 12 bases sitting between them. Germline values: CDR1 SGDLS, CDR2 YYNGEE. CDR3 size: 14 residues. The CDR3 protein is CASSPLGGNQPQHF. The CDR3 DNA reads TGTGCCAGCAGCCCCCTGGGGGGGAATCAGCCCCAGCATTTT.

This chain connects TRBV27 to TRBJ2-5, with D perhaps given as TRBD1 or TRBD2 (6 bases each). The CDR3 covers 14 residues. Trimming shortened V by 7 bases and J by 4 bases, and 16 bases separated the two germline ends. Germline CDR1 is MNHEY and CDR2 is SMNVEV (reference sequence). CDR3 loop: CASNRGGQRETQYF. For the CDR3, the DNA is TGTGCCAGCAACCGAGGGGGGCAGCGAGAGACCCAGTACTTC.